This TCR beta chain appears in the sequencing data of a study of STAT5B mutations in CD4+ large granular lymphocyte leukemia. Study results and caveats: The CD4+ versus CD8+ T-LGLL clonality difference may reflect limited sample size.

With regard to this clone: Its antigen is currently unknown.

V dropped 1 base and J dropped 4; count of bases not matched to a gene: 6. The CDR3 covers 18 residues. The V gene's germline CDR1 is LGHNA and CDR2 YSLEER. How the authors handled the data: Productive clonotypes were detectable down to 2.59 x 10-5 frequency. Profiling relied on immunoSEQ multiplex PCR, and the TCRdb table lists in-frame clones only, not all of them. Clonal size and the V and J genes are those of that table, whereas D and trimming came from the DNA. Of approximately 32,000 clones detected, about 91% appear once; the ten largest clones hold 0.95% to 1%. The chain is built from TRBV4-3 and TRBJ2-4; 14 positions match TRBD2. Sequences were obtained from CD4+ T cells from blood buffy coats. The source is a human donor in good health. CDR3 sequence: CASSQGWTSGRHKNIQYF. CDR3 DNA sequence: TGCGCCAGCAGCCAAGGATGGACTAGCGGGAGGCATAAAAACATTCAGTACTTC.